These T cell receptor beta chains were read from a single sample in a study of T-cell reconstitution after alpha-beta-depleted transplantation in children. Each CDR3 protein gets one entry after TCRdb re-called the PCR reads with MiXCR. The table lists roughly 300,000 distinct CDR3 sequences, 11% of them singletons, with 23% in the top ten. The sequencing here drew on peripheral blood, taken 180 days after TCRalphabeta/CD19-depleted stem cell transplant. Receptors originate from a male patient aged 2-15 years who had a stem cell transplant for chronic granulomatous disease, so the T cells may come from the graft donor. The CDR3 runs from the conserved cysteine through the conserved F or W. D genes are given only for firm matches. Clone size appears in some rows only: once, few, many, or a class for an expanded clone.

d_call	clone_size	v_call	j_call	cdr3_length	cdr3_aa	cdr3_nt
NA	many	TRBV24-1	TRBJ2-5	14	CATRGGQNQETQYF	TGTGCCACAAGGGGGGGACAGAACCAAGAGACCCAGTACTTC
TRBD2	NA	TRBV7-9	TRBJ2-7	16	CASSLEASGKAYEQYF	TGTGCCAGCAGCTTAGAGGCTAGCGGGAAAGCCTACGAGCAGTACTTC
TRBD2	few	TRBV6-1	TRBJ2-1	17	CASSERTAGGFYNEQFF	TGTGCCAGCAGTGAACGGACGGCGGGAGGGTTCTACAATGAGCAGTTCTTC
NA	many	TRBV20-1	TRBJ2-1	15	CSAHRLTGVGSEQFF	TGCAGTGCCCATAGATTGACTGGGGTAGGTAGTGAGCAGTTCTTC
TRBD1	many	TRBV20-1	TRBJ1-6	15	CSARVAGQGGSPLHF	TGCAGTGCTAGAGTAGCGGGACAGGGGGGTTCACCCCTCCACTTT
TRBD1	many	TRBV15	TRBJ2-2	15	CATGKGDRDIGELFF	TGTGCCACCGGAAAGGGGGACAGGGATATCGGGGAGCTGTTTTTT
NA	many	TRBV29-1	TRBJ2-7	13	CSVVGRTANEQYF	TGCAGCGTTGTGGGACGTACAGCTAACGAGCAGTACTTC
NA	many	TRBV18	TRBJ2-3	14	CASSRQGGTDTQYF	TGTGCCAGCTCACGTCAGGGCGGCACAGATACGCAGTATTTT
NA	many	TRBV5-1	TRBJ2-6	18	CASSLEGGALTGANVLTF	TGCGCCAGCAGCTTGGAGGGTGGGGCCCTCACTGGGGCCAACGTCCTGACTTTC
TRBD2	many	TRBV12-3/TRBV12-4	TRBJ2-1	15	CASRQASGGHNEQFF	TGTGCCAGCAGGCAAGCTAGCGGGGGGCACAATGAGCAGTTCTTC
TRBD2	many	TRBV6-1	TRBJ2-7	15	CASRLTSESSYEQYF	TGTGCCAGCAGACTAACTAGCGAGAGCTCCTACGAGCAGTACTTC
NA	NA	TRBV18	TRBJ2-3	15	CASSPITPPTDTQYF	TGTGCCAGCTCACCAATAACCCCCCCCACAGATACGCAGTATTTT
NA	many	TRBV7-9	TRBJ2-2	13	CAARLASTGELFF	TGTGCCGCCCGCCTAGCATCCACCGGGGAGCTGTTTTTT
TRBD2	many	TRBV5-1	TRBJ2-1	17	CASRGGLTSGSYNEQFF	TGCGCCAGCAGAGGAGGCTTGACTAGCGGTTCTTACAATGAGCAGTTCTTC
TRBD1	NA	TRBV30	TRBJ2-7	14	CAWSAGTGPYEQYF	TGTGCCTGGAGTGCCGGGACAGGCCCCTACGAGCAGTACTTC
NA	NA	TRBV18	TRBJ2-3	15	CASSPGKQLTDTQYF	TGTGCCAGCTCACCGGGAAAACAGCTCACAGATACGCAGTATTTT
NA	many	TRBV6-5	TRBJ1-5	14	CASSLEGGGQPQHF	TGTGCCAGCAGCCTAGAGGGGGGAGGTCAGCCCCAGCATTTT
TRBD2	many	TRBV5-1	TRBJ2-1	16	CASSLVTRTRNNEQFF	TGCGCCAGCAGCCTGGTTACGAGGACTAGAAACAATGAGCAGTTCTTC
NA	NA	TRBV13	TRBJ1-2	14	CASSLLVPNYGYTF	TGTGCCAGCAGCTTATTAGTGCCTAACTATGGCTACACCTTC
TRBD2	many	TRBV6-2/TRBV6-3	TRBJ2-6	15	CASITGGSGANVLTF	TGTGCCAGCATCACGGGGGGCTCTGGGGCCAACGTCCTGACTTTC
NA	NA	TRBV5-4	TRBJ2-3	15	CASSLAGISTDTQYF	TGTGCCAGCAGTTTGGCGGGGATTAGCACAGATACGCAGTATTTT
TRBD1	many	TRBV5-1	TRBJ2-1	11	CASSGDRGQFF	TGCGCCAGCAGCGGCGACAGGGGCCAGTTCTTC
TRBD2	NA	TRBV4-3	TRBJ2-5	17	CASSQGVAGGYQETQYF	TGCGCCAGCAGCCAAGGGGTGGCGGGGGGCTACCAAGAGACCCAGTACTTC
NA	many	TRBV27	TRBJ1-2	16	CASSLLPGRTLYGYTF	TGTGCCAGCAGTTTATTGCCGGGACGGACTTTGTATGGCTACACCTTC
NA	many	TRBV29-1	TRBJ2-4	15	CSAGGGTSPGDIQYF	TGCAGCGCCGGGGGTGGGACCAGTCCTGGGGACATTCAGTACTTC
NA	many	TRBV6-5	TRBJ2-5	14	CASSYSVGVETQYF	TGTGCCAGCAGTTACTCGGTCGGGGTAGAGACCCAGTACTTC
TRBD2	many	TRBV18	TRBJ2-3	17	CASSPVRLAGSTDTQYF	TGTGCCAGCTCACCAGTTAGACTAGCGGGGAGCACAGATACGCAGTATTTT
NA	many	TRBV12-3/TRBV12-4	TRBJ2-2	17	CASSMYSGPQYTGELFF	TGTGCCAGCAGTATGTACAGCGGTCCCCAATACACCGGGGAGCTGTTTTTT
NA	many	TRBV4-3	TRBJ2-2	14	CASSHATSPGELFF	TGCGCCAGCAGCCATGCGACGTCCCCTGGGGAGCTGTTTTTT
NA	many	TRBV18	TRBJ2-5	14	CASSPSGNQETQYF	TGTGCCAGCTCACCATCTGGGAACCAAGAGACCCAGTACTTC
NA	many	TRBV29-1	TRBJ2-7	11	CSVRTHTEQYF	TGCAGCGTTAGGACACACACCGAGCAGTACTTC
TRBD1	many	TRBV5-1	TRBJ1-2	14	CASSLGQGVGGYTF	TGCGCCAGCAGCTTAGGACAGGGGGTTGGTGGCTACACCTTC